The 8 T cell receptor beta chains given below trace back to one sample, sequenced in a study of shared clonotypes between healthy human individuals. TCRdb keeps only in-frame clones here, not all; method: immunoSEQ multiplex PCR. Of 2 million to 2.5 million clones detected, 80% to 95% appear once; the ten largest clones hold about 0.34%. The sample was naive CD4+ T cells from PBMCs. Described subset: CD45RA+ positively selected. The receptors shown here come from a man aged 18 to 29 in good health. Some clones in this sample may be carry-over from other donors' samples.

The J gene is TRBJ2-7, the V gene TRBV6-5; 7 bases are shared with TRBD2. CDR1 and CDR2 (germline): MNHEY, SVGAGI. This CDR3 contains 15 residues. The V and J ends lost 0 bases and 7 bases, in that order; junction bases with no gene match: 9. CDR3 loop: CASSYSGLDEREQYF. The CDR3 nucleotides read TGTGCCAGCAGTTACTCAGGACTAGACGAAAGGGAGCAGTACTTC.

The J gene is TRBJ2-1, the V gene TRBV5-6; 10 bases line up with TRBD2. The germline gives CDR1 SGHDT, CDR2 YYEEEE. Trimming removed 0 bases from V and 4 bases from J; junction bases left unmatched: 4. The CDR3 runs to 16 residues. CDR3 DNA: TGTGCCAGCAGCTTGGGCGGACTAGCGGAATACAATGAGCAGTTCTTC. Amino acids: CASSLGGLAEYNEQFF. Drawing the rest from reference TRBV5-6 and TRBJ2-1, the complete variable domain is DAGVTQSPTHLIKTRGQQVTLRCSPKSGHDTVSWYQQALGQGPQFIFQYYEEEERQRGNFPDRFSGHQFPNYSSELNVNALLLGDSALYLCASSLGGLAEYNEQFFGPGTRLTVL.

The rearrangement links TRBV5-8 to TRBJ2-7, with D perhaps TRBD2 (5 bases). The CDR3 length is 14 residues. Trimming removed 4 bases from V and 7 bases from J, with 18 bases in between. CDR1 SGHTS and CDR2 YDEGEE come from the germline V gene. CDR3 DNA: TGTGCCAGCAGCCCTTTGGACTTCCTACGGGAGCAGTACTTC. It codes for CASSPLDFLREQYF.

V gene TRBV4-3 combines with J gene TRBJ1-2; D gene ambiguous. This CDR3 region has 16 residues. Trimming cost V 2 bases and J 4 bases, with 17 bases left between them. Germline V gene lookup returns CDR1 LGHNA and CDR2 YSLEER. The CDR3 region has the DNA TGCGCCAGCAGCCAACTCTGGCCCACGAGGACCTATGGCTACACCTTC. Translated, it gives CASSQLWPTRTYGYTF.

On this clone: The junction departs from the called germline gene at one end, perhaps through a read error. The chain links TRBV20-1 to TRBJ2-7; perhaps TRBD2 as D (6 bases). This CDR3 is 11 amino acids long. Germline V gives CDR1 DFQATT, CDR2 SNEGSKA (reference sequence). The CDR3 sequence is CGAGKQGEQYF. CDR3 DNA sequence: TGTGGTGCGGGAAAACAAGGGGAGCAGTACTTC.

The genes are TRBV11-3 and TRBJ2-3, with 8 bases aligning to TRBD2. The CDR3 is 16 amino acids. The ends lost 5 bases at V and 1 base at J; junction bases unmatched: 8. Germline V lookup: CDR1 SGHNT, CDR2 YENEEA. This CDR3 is CASSLGGSGGTDTQYF. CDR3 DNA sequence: TGTGCCAGCAGCCTCGGGGGTAGCGGGGGCACAGATACGCAGTATTTT.

The DNA of the CDR3 is TGTGCCAGCAGCTTCCGGACTAGCGGGAGGGGTGGAGATACGCAGTATTTT. It translates to CASSFRTSGRGGDTQYF. The chain carries TRBV7-3 and TRBJ2-3; 15 nucleotides agree with TRBD2. V was pared by 3 bases and J by 5 bases, with 6 bases of the junction left unmatched. The CDR3 spans 17 residues. Germline loops: CDR1 SGHTA, CDR2 FQGTGA.

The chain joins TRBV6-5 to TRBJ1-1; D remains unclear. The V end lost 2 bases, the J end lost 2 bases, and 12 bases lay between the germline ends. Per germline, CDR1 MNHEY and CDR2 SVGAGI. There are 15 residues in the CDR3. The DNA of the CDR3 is TGTGCCAGCAGTTACGCGGCAGGAGGAAACACTGAAGCTTTCTTT. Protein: CASSYAAGGNTEAFF.